The rows below give T cell receptor beta chains drawn from one sample of a study of cytomegalovirus exposure and HLA in healthy donors. TCRdb's table, derived via immunoSEQ multiplex PCR, lists solely in-frame clones and lacks some. The data contain 200,000 or so clones, 84% of them seen just once; the ten biggest clones take up about 2.4%. The sequenced material came from PBMCs. Source of these receptors: a woman in her forties or fifties in good health and CMV-seropositive. Both conserved end residues are part of each CDR3. Each record gives: V gene, J gene, clone size, D gene, CDR3 protein, CDR3 DNA. A D gene is named only where the DNA matches it firmly. Where a row states a size, it is once, few, many or the class of an expanded clone; other rows omit it.

V gene: TRBV5-6
J gene: TRBJ2-3
clone size: .
D gene: .
CDR3 protein: CASSLQGGRADTQYF
CDR3 DNA: TGTGCCAGCAGCTTGCAGGGGGGTCGAGCAGATACGCAGTATTTT

V gene: TRBV25-1
J gene: TRBJ1-1
clone size: .
D gene: .
CDR3 protein: CASSGLPQGPEAFF
CDR3 DNA: TGTGCCAGCAGTGGGTTACCGCAGGGGCCTGAAGCTTTCTTT

V gene: TRBV6-1
J gene: TRBJ2-1
clone size: .
D gene: .
CDR3 protein: CAAGGAKGYEQFF
CDR3 DNA: TGTGCCGCTGGGGGGGCCAAGGGATATGAGCAGTTCTTC

V gene: TRBV7-2
J gene: TRBJ2-2
clone size: .
D gene: .
CDR3 protein: CASSPQTETGELFF
CDR3 DNA: TGTGCCAGCAGCCCGCAAACTGAAACCGGGGAGCTGTTTTTT

V gene: TRBV21-1
J gene: TRBJ2-3
clone size: .
D gene: .
CDR3 protein: CASSMGQGPDTQYF
CDR3 DNA: TGTGCCAGCAGCATGGGACAGGGGCCAGATACGCAGTATTTT

V gene: TRBV30
J gene: TRBJ1-4
clone size: .
D gene: TRBD1
CDR3 protein: CAWSAPGQGLIGLFF
CDR3 DNA: TGTGCCTGGAGTGCACCGGGACAGGGACTCATCGGGCTGTTTTTT

V gene: TRBV7-2
J gene: TRBJ2-5
clone size: .
D gene: .
CDR3 protein: CASSGQILQETQYF
CDR3 DNA: TGTGCCAGCAGCGGGCAAATACTTCAAGAGACCCAGTACTTC

V gene: TRBV27
J gene: TRBJ2-1
clone size: .
D gene: TRBD1
CDR3 protein: CASSLDRGNEQFF
CDR3 DNA: TGTGCCAGCAGTTTAGACAGGGGCAATGAGCAGTTCTTC

V gene: TRBV7-2
J gene: TRBJ2-1
clone size: .
D gene: TRBD2
CDR3 protein: CASSLGLAGEQQFF
CDR3 DNA: TGTGCCAGCAGCTTAGGGCTAGCGGGGGAACAGCAGTTCTTC

V gene: TRBV7-9
J gene: TRBJ1-1
clone size: .
D gene: TRBD1
CDR3 protein: CASSPRGTVNTEAFF
CDR3 DNA: TGTGCCAGCAGCCCCCGAGGGACAGTGAACACTGAAGCTTTCTTT

V gene: TRBV15
J gene: TRBJ2-7
clone size: .
D gene: TRBD1
CDR3 protein: CAISLGTAPFEQYF
CDR3 DNA: TGTGCCATCAGCCTCGGGACAGCCCCGTTTGAGCAGTACTTC

V gene: TRBV19
J gene: TRBJ2-7
clone size: .
D gene: .
CDR3 protein: CARNRVPPYEQYF
CDR3 DNA: TGTGCCAGGAACAGGGTTCCACCCTACGAGCAGTACTTC

V gene: TRBV7-9
J gene: TRBJ1-1
clone size: .
D gene: .
CDR3 protein: CASSPGGGGVLTEAFF
CDR3 DNA: TGTGCCAGCAGCCCAGGCGGTGGGGGGGTTTTGACTGAAGCTTTCTTT

V gene: TRBV2
J gene: TRBJ2-2
clone size: .
D gene: TRBD2
CDR3 protein: CASSEMGLAGELFF
CDR3 DNA: TGTGCCAGCAGTGAAATGGGACTAGCTGGGGAGCTGTTTTTT

V gene: TRBV2
J gene: TRBJ2-7
clone size: .
D gene: .
CDR3 protein: CASREGADPYEQYF
CDR3 DNA: TGTGCCAGCAGGGAAGGGGCTGATCCCTACGAGCAGTACTTC

V gene: TRBV2
J gene: TRBJ2-3
clone size: .
D gene: TRBD1
CDR3 protein: CASRRGQATSTDTQYF
CDR3 DNA: TGTGCCAGCAGGCGCGGACAGGCCACTAGCACAGATACGCAGTATTTT

V gene: TRBV11-3
J gene: TRBJ2-3
clone size: few
D gene: TRBD1
CDR3 protein: CASSLGTGVTDTQYF
CDR3 DNA: TGTGCCAGCAGCTTAGGGACAGGGGTCACAGATACGCAGTATTTT